These 16 T cell receptor beta chains came from one sample sequenced in a study of cytomegalovirus exposure and HLA in healthy donors. It was with 60 Vbeta and 13 Jbeta primers that the PCR ran. Profiled with immunoSEQ multiplex PCR; TCRdb holds only in-frame clones, not every one. There are 70,000 to 95,000 clones in the sample; less than 80% occur only once, and under 15% lies in the top ten. Sequenced input: PBMCs. Source of these receptors: a human donor in good health.

This chain joins TRBV2 and TRBJ1-1; D is unclear. The germline CDR1 and CDR2 sequences are SNHLY and FYNNEI. V shed 2 bases and J shed 11 bases, with 6 bases lying between them. CDR3 length equals 10 residues. CDR3 sequence reads: CASSEYAAFF. The DNA of the CDR3 is TGTGCCAGCAGTGAATACGCGGCTTTCTTT.

J is TRBJ2-1 and V is TRBV10-3, with 7 bases aligning to TRBD2. This CDR3 is 14 amino acids long. Germline CDR1 ENHRY, CDR2 SYGVKD. V trimming: 6 bases; J trimming: 7 bases; junction bases outside the gene matches: 9. The CDR3 reads CAIRGGMRENEQFF. In DNA form, the CDR3 reads TGTGCCATCAGGGGGGGTATGCGGGAGAATGAGCAGTTCTTC.

The chain combines TRBV20-1 with TRBJ2-5; D remains unclear. The CDR3 consists of 11 residues. V lost 3 bases, J lost 6 bases, and 8 bases lay in between. Germline assignment: CDR1 DFQATT and CDR2 SNEGSKA (reference sequence). The chain's CDR3 is CSASAIKTQYF. The CDR3 DNA reads as TGCAGTGCTAGTGCTATAAAGACCCAGTACTTC.

This clone was counted once. This chain uses TRBV15 with TRBJ2-6, with D unclear. From germline, CDR1 is LNHNV and CDR2 YYDKDF (reference sequence). Between the trimmed V and J ends, which lost 4 bases and 1 base, there was a span of 11 bases. The CDR3 contains 16 residues. The CDR3 DNA follows: TGTGCCACCAGCACACGACACGGATCTGGGGCCAACGTCCTGACTTTC. Protein product: CATSTRHGSGANVLTF.

The V and J genes are TRBV18 and TRBJ1-2, with 9 bases matching TRBD1. V lost 4 bases and J lost 7; bases outside the gene matches: 4. Germline V gene sequence: CDR1 KGHSH, CDR2 LQKENI. This CDR3 contains 13 residues. The CDR3 here is CASSLQGASGYTF. The CDR3 DNA reads as TGTGCCAGCTCACTACAGGGGGCTAGTGGCTACACCTTC.

The J gene is TRBJ1-2, the V gene TRBV4-1; 11 nucleotides line up with TRBD1. The V gene's germline CDR1 is MGHRA and CDR2 YSYEKL. V lost 4 bases and J lost 4; bases outside the gene matches: 2. The CDR3 is 14 amino acids. CDR3 DNA sequence: TGCGCCAGCAGCCCGGGACAGGGGGGCTATGGCTACACCTTC. Its protein product is CASSPGQGGYGYTF.

CDR3 sequence (DNA): TGTGCCAGCAGTGACTCCAGGGATAGTGAGCAGTTCTTC. This translates into CASSDSRDSEQFF. The V and J genes are TRBV6-4 and TRBJ2-1, with a tentative D call TRBD1 (5 bases). The CDR3 loop spans 13 amino acids. Per the germline V gene, CDR1 is MRHNA and CDR2 is SNTAGT. V shed 0 bases and J shed 9 bases, with 9 bases lying between them.

The CDR3 DNA follows: TGCGCCAGCAGCTCCCCGGGACTAGCGGGGACATCAAGCTCCTACAATGAGCAGTTCTTC. It yields the protein CASSSPGLAGTSSSYNEQFF. This rearrangement joins TRBV5-1 to TRBJ2-1; 13 bases match TRBD2. This CDR3 has 20 residues. With V trimmed by 3 bases and J by 0 bases, 12 bases remained unmatched. Germline CDR1 SGHRS, CDR2 YFSETQ.

The J gene is TRBJ2-7, the V gene TRBV5-6, with a weak D call TRBD1 (5 bases). The CDR3 contains 15 residues. Germline assignment: CDR1 SGHDT and CDR2 YYEEEE. The V and J ends lost 4 bases and 5 bases respectively, with 19 bases between them. CDR3 amino acids: CASSPVGGAGDEQYF. The CDR3 region has the DNA TGTGCCAGCAGCCCGGTCGGTGGGGCTGGTGACGAGCAGTACTTC.

A single count supports this clone. The V gene is TRBV19, the J gene TRBJ1-1, with D unresolved. There are 15 residues in the CDR3. In germline, CDR1 is LNHDA, CDR2 SQIVND (reference sequence). Trimming removed 0 bases at V and 4 bases at J, with 12 bases between. CDR3 DNA: TGTGCCAGTAGTATAGATGAGACCTCAGGCACTGAAGCTTTCTTT. Translating gives CASSIDETSGTEAFF.

The V and J genes are TRBV11-2 and TRBJ1-1; no firm D call. The CDR3 extends over 13 amino acids. Trimming removed 7 bases at V and 2 bases at J, with 11 bases between. CDR1 and CDR2 from the germline V gene are SGHAT and FQNNGV. The CDR3 reads CASIPQKNTEAFF. The CDR3 bases are TGTGCCAGCATCCCACAGAAAAACACTGAAGCTTTCTTT.

The rearrangement joins TRBV19 to TRBJ1-5; D is uncertain. The V end lost 7 bases, the J end lost 3 bases, and 10 bases lay between the germline ends. Germline V gene lookup returns CDR1 LNHDA and CDR2 SQIVND (reference sequence). The CDR3 is 13 amino acids. The CDR3 reads CASTWQFNQPQHF. Written as DNA, the CDR3 is TGTGCCAGTACCTGGCAGTTCAATCAGCCCCAGCATTTT. The full variable domain, its missing parts supplied by reference TRBV19 and TRBJ1-5, is DGGITQSPKYLFRKEGQNVTLSCEQNLNHDAMYWYRQDPGQGLRLIYYSQIVNDFQKGDIAEGYSVSREKKESFPLTVTSAQKNPTAFYLCASTWQFNQPQHFGDGTRLSIL.

The J gene is TRBJ2-1, the V gene TRBV2; D is unclear. Germline values: CDR1 SNHLY, CDR2 FYNNEI. The V end was cut by 0 bases, the J end by 3 bases, with 12 bases between. The length of the CDR3 is 16 residues. CDR3 DNA sequence: TGTGCCAGCAGTGAAGCGCTAGGCGCAAGCTACAATGAGCAGTTCTTC. Translated, it gives CASSEALGASYNEQFF. Variable domain in full (rest from reference TRBV2 and TRBJ2-1): EPEVTQTPSHQVTQMGQEVILRCVPISNHLYFYWYRQILGQKVEFLVSFYNNEISEKSEIFDDQFSVERPDGSNFTLKIRSTKLEDSAMYFCASSEALGASYNEQFFGPGTRLTVL.

This rearrangement joins TRBV7-2 to TRBJ2-7; 10 bases map to TRBD1. Germline values: CDR1 SGHTA, CDR2 FQGNSA. J lost 3 bases, V lost 6 bases, and 8 bases had no gene match. The CDR3 spans 15 residues. CDR3 bases: TGTGCCAGCAGGGCCGGGACAGGGGAGGACTACGAGCAGTACTTC. This translates into CASRAGTGEDYEQYF.

The chain is built from TRBV4-3 and TRBJ1-2; maybe TRBD1 (5 bases). CDR1 LGHNA and CDR2 YSLEER come from the germline V gene. V was cut by 1 base and J by 4 bases, with 22 bases left in between. CDR3 length: 18 amino acids. The CDR3 coding sequence is TGCGCCAGCAGCCAAGGGGCAGGGTCCCGACAGAGAATCTATGGCTACACCTTC. It yields the protein CASSQGAGSRQRIYGYTF.

The rearrangement joins TRBV18 to TRBJ1-5; 11 bases are shared with TRBD1. V dropped 3 bases and J dropped 6; count of bases not matched to a gene: 4. Germline V lookup: CDR1 KGHSH, CDR2 LQKENI. The CDR3 contains 15 residues. CDR3 DNA sequence: TGTGCCAGCTCACCGGACAGGGGGCGAGGTCAGCCCCAGCATTTT. This sequence encodes CASSPDRGRGQPQHF. The entire variable domain, with the rest obtained from reference TRBV18 and TRBJ1-5, is as follows: NAGVMQNPRHLVRRRGQEARLRCSPMKGHSHVYWYRQLPEEGLKFMVYLQKENIIDESGMPKERFSAEFPKEGPSILRIQQVVRGDSAAYFCASSPDRGRGQPQHFGDGTRLSIL.